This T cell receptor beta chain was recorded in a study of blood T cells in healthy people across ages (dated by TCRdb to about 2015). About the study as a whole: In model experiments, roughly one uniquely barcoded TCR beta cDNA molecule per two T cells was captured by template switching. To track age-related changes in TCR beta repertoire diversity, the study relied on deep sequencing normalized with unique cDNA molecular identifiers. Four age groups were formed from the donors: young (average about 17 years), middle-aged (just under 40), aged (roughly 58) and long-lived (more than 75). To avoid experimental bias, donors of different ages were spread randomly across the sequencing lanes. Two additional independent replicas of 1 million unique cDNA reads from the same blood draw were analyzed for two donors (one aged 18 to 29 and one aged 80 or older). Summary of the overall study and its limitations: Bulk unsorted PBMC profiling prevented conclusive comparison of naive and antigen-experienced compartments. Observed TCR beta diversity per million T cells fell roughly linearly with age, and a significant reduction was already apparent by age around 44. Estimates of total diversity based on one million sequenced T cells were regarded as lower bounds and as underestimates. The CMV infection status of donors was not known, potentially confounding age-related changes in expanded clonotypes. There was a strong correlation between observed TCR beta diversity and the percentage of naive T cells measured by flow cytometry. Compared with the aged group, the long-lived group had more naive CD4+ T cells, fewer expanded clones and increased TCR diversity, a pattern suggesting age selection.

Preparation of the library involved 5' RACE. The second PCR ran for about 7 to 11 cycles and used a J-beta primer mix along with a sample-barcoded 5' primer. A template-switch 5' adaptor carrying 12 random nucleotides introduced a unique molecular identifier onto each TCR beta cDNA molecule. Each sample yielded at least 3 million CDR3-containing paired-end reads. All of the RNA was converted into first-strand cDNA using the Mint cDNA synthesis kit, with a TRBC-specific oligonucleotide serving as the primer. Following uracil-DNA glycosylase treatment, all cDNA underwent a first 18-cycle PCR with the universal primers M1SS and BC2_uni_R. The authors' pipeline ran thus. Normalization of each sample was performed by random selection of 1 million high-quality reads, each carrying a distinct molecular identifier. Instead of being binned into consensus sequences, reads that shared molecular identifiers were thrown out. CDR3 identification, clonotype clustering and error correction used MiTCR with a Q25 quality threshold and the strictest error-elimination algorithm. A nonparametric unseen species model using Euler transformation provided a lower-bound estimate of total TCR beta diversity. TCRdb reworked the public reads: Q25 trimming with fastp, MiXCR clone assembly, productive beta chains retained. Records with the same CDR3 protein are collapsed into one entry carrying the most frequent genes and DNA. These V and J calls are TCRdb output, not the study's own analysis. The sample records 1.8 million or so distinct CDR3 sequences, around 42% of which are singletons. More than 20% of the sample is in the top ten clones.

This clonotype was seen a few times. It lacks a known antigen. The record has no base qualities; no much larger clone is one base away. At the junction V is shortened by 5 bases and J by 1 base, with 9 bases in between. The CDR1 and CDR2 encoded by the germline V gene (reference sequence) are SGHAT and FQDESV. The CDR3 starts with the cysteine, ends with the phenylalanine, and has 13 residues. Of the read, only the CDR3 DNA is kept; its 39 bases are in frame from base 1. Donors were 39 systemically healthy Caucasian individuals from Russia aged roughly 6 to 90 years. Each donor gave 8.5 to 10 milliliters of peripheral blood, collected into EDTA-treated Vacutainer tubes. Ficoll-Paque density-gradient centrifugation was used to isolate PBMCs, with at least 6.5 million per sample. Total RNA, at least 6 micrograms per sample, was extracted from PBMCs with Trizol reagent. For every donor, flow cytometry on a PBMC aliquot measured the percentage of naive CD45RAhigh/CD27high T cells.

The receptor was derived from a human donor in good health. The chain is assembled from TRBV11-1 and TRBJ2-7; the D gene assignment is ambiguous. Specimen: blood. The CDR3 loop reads CASSPEESYEQYF. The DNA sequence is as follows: TGTGCCAGCAGCCCAGAGGAGTCCTACGAGCAGTACTTC.